The clone carrying this TCR beta chain was seen once. What it recognizes is unknown. This sample is drawn from a study of shared clonotypes between healthy human individuals. Study-level background: The study used three CD4 naive, three CD4 memory, two CD8 naive and one CD8 memory plate per donor. Study-level findings and limits: Clonotypes which were not shared had lower generation probabilities than clonotypes that all four donors shared. The donor pool, a small one, limited the genetic and exposure-history diversity represented.

Assay execution proceeded at the deep level. Method: immunoSEQ multiplex PCR; TCRdb's copy keeps in-frame clones and lacks some. The table has around 1.6 million clones, 95% to 99% seen once. CDR3 size: 15 residues. Looked up from germline, CDR1 is MNHEY and CDR2 is SVGAGI. The ends were cut back, 2 bases at V and 7 bases at J, with 17 bases in the middle. The chain is built from TRBV6-5 and TRBJ2-5; D perhaps matches TRBD2 (6 bases). Sequencing was carried out using naive CD4+ T cells sorted from blood. Specified subset: CD45RA+ positively selected. The origin of this receptor is a man aged 30 to 39 in good health. In DNA form, the CDR3 reads TGTGCCAGCAGTTACGTTACAGGCGGGCGGGGGACCCAGTACTTC. Amino acid sequence: CASSYVTGGRGTQYF.